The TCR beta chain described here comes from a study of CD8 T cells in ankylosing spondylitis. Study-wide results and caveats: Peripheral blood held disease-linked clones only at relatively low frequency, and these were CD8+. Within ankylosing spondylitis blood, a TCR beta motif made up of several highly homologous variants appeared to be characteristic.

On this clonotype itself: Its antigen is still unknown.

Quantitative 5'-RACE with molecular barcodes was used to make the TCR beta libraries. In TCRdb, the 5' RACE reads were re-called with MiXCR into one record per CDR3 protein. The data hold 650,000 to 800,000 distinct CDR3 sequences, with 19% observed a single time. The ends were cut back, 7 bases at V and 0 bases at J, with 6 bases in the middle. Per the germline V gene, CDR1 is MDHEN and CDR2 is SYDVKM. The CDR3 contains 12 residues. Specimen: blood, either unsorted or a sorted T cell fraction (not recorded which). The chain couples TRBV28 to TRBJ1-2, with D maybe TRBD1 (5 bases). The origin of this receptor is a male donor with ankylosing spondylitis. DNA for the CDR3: TGTGCCAGCATGACAGCTAACTATGGCTACACCTTC. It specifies CASMTANYGYTF.